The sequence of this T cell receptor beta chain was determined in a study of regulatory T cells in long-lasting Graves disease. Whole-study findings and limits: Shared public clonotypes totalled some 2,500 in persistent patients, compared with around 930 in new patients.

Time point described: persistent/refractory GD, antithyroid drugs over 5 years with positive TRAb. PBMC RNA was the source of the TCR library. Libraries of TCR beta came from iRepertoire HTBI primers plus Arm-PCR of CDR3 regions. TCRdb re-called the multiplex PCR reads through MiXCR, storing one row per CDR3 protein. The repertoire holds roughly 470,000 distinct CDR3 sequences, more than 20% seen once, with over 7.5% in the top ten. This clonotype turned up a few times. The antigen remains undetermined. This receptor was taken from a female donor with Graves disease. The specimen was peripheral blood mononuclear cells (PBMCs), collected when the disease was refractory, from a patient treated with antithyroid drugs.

CDR3 bases: TGTGCCAGTAGTCCCGGGGTGGTCGGCTACGAGCAGTACTTC. Its protein product is CASSPGVVGYEQYF. The V gene is TRBV19, the J gene TRBJ2-7; a possible D gene is TRBD2 (5 bases). The CDR3 covers 14 residues. With 5 bases removed from V and 3 bases from J, the gap between germline ends came to 14 bases. The V gene's germline CDR1 is LNHDA and CDR2 SQIVND (reference sequence). The full variable domain, rest sourced from reference TRBV19 and TRBJ2-7, is DGGITQSPKYLFRKEGQNVTLSCEQNLNHDAMYWYRQDPGQGLRLIYYSQIVNDFQKGDIAEGYSVSREKKESFPLTVTSAQKNPTAFYLCASSPGVVGYEQYFGPGTRLTVT.